The present T cell receptor beta chain was sequenced within a study of shared clonotypes between healthy human individuals. Using immunoSEQ multiplex PCR, the repertoire was profiled, and TCRdb retains in-frame clones only, with some absent. The repertoire consists of around 1,000,000 clones, with approximately 75% occurring once and the leading ten covering roughly 0.9%. V was clipped by 0 bases and J by 5 bases, with 7 bases between them. The CDR3 is made up of 13 amino acids. Germline CDR1 MNHEY, CDR2 SVGAGI. The chain combines TRBV6-5 with TRBJ1-1; D is uncertain. The sequence derives from a man between 18 and 29 years old in good health. Some clones in this sample may be carry-over from other donors' samples. The sample taken for sequencing was memory CD4+ T cells from PBMCs. Subset noted: CD45RA-negative fraction. The DNA of the CDR3 is TGTGCCAGCAGTTACTCAAGGCGAACTGAAGCTTTCTTT. The encoded protein is CASSYSRRTEAFF.